One and the same sample provided the 18 T cell receptor beta chains below, sequenced in a study of T-cell reconstitution after alpha-beta-depleted transplantation in children. Unique molecular identifiers were incorporated during preparation of the TCRbeta library. From the PCR reads, TCRdb called clonotypes with MiXCR, one entry per CDR3 protein. Among 200,000 to 250,000 distinct CDR3 sequences listed, more than 10% were seen once. The specimen was PBMCs from the stem cell graft donor, collected from the stem cell graft. All receptors derive from a human donor who donated a stem cell graft to a child with acute lymphoblastic leukemia.

A remark on this clonotype: A read error may produce the germline difference seen at one junction end. Written as DNA, the CDR3 is TGTGCCAGCAGCTTCGGTACGATCAAAAACAGTCAGTACTTC. Residues: CASSFGTIKNSQYF. V gene TRBV11-2 combines with J gene TRBJ2-4; the D is unclear. The CDR3 covers 14 residues. The V gene's germline CDR1 is SGHAT and CDR2 FQNNGV.

There are many counts of this clonotype. The rearrangement links TRBV19 to TRBJ2-7, with TRBD1 identical over 12 bases. The CDR3 has 15 amino acids. Germline V gene sequence: CDR1 LNHDA, CDR2 SQIVND (reference sequence). Losses at the gene ends were 5 bases for V and 5 bases for J; bases not matched to a gene: 7. CDR3 in DNA: TGTGCCAGTAGTGCGGCCGGGACAGGGGGCCACGAGCAGTACTTC. It codes for CASSAAGTGGHEQYF.

This clonotype was counted ten times or more. The chain uses TRBV29-1 and TRBJ1-2, with a tentative D call TRBD1 (6 bases). Germline V lookup: CDR1 SQVTM, CDR2 ANQGSEA. The V gene lost 7 bases and the J gene lost 2 bases, with 17 bases spanning the gap. The CDR3 is 14 residues long. CDR3 nucleotide sequence: TGCAGCGCTCGGGCGGGGGGCTCGAACTATGGCTACACCTTC. This codes for CSARAGGSNYGYTF.

Only a few counts were recorded for this clonotype. This chain joins TRBV30 and TRBJ1-2, with 7 bases lining up with TRBD1. V was pared by 1 base and J by 7 bases, with 9 bases of the junction left unmatched. The CDR3 covers 14 residues. Germline V gene sequence: CDR1 GTSNPN, CDR2 SVGIG (reference sequence). CDR3 amino acids: CAWSANRGYGGYTF. CDR3 sequence (DNA): TGTGCCTGGAGTGCGAACAGGGGATACGGTGGCTACACCTTC.

In its sample, this clonotype was seen many times. The chain has TRBV19 and TRBJ1-1, with 7 bases fitting TRBD1. J was trimmed by 4 bases and V by 5 bases; bases with no gene match: 7. This CDR3 comprises 14 residues. Germline V gene sequence: CDR1 LNHDA, CDR2 SQIVND (reference sequence). CDR3 amino acids: CASSELQGITEAFF. CDR3 nucleotide sequence: TGTGCCAGTAGTGAATTACAGGGGATCACTGAAGCTTTCTTT.

This clonotype was picked up many times. The rearrangement links TRBV4-3 to TRBJ2-7; 9 nucleotides agree with TRBD1. This CDR3 contains 16 residues. Germline values: CDR1 LGHNA, CDR2 YSLEER. The V segment lost 0 bases and the J segment 3 bases; nucleotides outside the gene matches: 6. CDR3: CASSQDRGQGIYEQYF. The CDR3 DNA sequence: TGCGCCAGCAGCCAAGATCGAGGACAGGGGATCTACGAGCAGTACTTC.

The chain joins TRBV5-6 to TRBJ2-2; D gene ambiguous. The ends were cut back, 2 bases at V and 6 bases at J, with 8 bases in the middle. The CDR3 runs 13 residues. CDR1 is SGHDT, CDR2 YYEEEE, per germline. CDR3 in amino acids: CASSFGSPGELFF. CDR3 sequence (DNA): TGTGCCAGCAGCTTCGGGTCACCCGGGGAGCTGTTTTTT.

This clonotype was recorded many times. A junction end diverges from the germline sequence, so it may reflect a read error. The V call is TRBV24-1, the J call TRBJ1-1; D is unclear. CDR1 is KGHDR, CDR2 SFDVKD, per germline. The CDR3 is made up of 12 amino acids. The CDR3 protein is CATRDLNTEAFF. CDR3 sequence (DNA): TGTGCCACCAGGGATTTGAACACTGAAGCTTTCTTT.

This clonotype was observed a handful of times. The chain recombines TRBV20-1 with TRBJ2-3, with 9 bases aligning to TRBD2. CDR1 and CDR2 (germline): DFQATT, SNEGSKA (reference sequence). The J segment lost 4 bases and the V segment lost 3 bases, leaving 14 bases of the junction unmatched. CDR3 length: 17 amino acids. CDR3 in DNA: TGCAGTGCTAGCGCCGTGGGGAGCGGGAGGTATGCAGATACGCAGTATTTT. The encoded protein is CSASAVGSGRYADTQYF.

In the case of this clonotype: This may be a read error: a much more frequent sequence differs by one nucleotide. The rearrangement links TRBV4-3 to TRBJ2-1, with TRBD2 matching 8 bases. The CDR3 loop spans 16 amino acids. Germline CDR1 is LGHNA and CDR2 is YSLEER. The V segment lost 4 bases and the J segment 6 bases; nucleotides outside the gene matches: 11. The CDR3 DNA is TGCGCCAGCAGCCTGTGGTTGAGCGGGAGTTCCAATGAGCAGTTCTTC. It encodes CASSLWLSGSSNEQFF.

About this clonotype itself: This may arise from a read error, as a much more abundant clone is one base away. The chain combines TRBV7-9 with TRBJ2-5; D could derive from TRBD1 or TRBD2 (5 bases each). CDR1 SEHNR and CDR2 FQNEAQ come from the germline V gene (reference sequence). The CDR3 extends over 17 amino acids. The CDR3 is CASSPGASGPYHETQYF. CDR3 nucleotides: TGTGCCAGCAGCCCCGGGGCGTCAGGACCGTACCACGAGACCCAGTACTTC.

On this clonotype itself: A much larger clone differs by one base, so this may be a read error. The chain combines TRBV5-6 with TRBJ2-2; TRBD1 matches 7 bases. The CDR3 has 16 amino acids. V trimming: 0 bases; J trimming: 4 bases; junction bases outside the gene matches: 6. Germline CDR1 is SGHDT and CDR2 is YYEEEE. The CDR3 DNA reads TGTGCCAGCAGCTTGGCCTCGACAGGGAGCACCGGGGAGCTGTTTTTT. Amino acids: CASSLASTGSTGELFF.

This clonotype has only a few counts. The CDR3 nucleotides are TGCAGTGCTAAGGCCTCCTACGAGCAGTACTTC. Protein product: CSAKASYEQYF. The V call is TRBV20-1, the J call TRBJ2-7; no definite D call. This CDR3 contains 11 residues. The germline gives CDR1 DFQATT, CDR2 SNEGSKA (reference sequence). V dropped 4 bases and J dropped 0 bases, with 4 bases sitting between them.

This clonotype has a count of ten or more. This chain joins TRBV6-1 and TRBJ2-1, with TRBD2 matching 8 bases. J was trimmed by 10 bases and V by 9 bases; bases with no gene match: 26. CDR1 and CDR2 (germline): MNHNS, SASEGT. The CDR3 extends over 18 amino acids. The DNA of the CDR3 is TGTGCCAGTCAAACCGGAGGGCGAGCTAGCGGGTCGCGGGTGGAGCAGTTCTTC. It is translated as CASQTGGRASGSRVEQFF.

The rearrangement joins TRBV18 to TRBJ2-4; the D is unclear. The CDR3 is made up of 15 amino acids. The germline V gene has CDR1 KGHSH and CDR2 LQKENI. Trimming left V 8 bases short and J 1 base short, with 15 bases between. CDR3 in DNA: TGTGCCAGCCAGCCGGACCCCCAGGCCAAAAACATTCAGTACTTC. It yields the protein CASQPDPQAKNIQYF.

This clonotype was observed many times. V is TRBV12-3 or TRBV12-4 and J is TRBJ1-1; unclear D gene. V shed 6 bases and J shed 0 bases, with 5 bases lying between them. The CDR3 extends over 12 amino acids. The CDR3 DNA sequence: TGTGCCAGCAGGGGGATGAACACTGAAGCTTTCTTT. Amino acid sequence: CASRGMNTEAFF.

Comments on this clonotype: A much larger clonotype is one base distant, so this may be a read error. Since the CDR3 does not end with the conserved phenylalanine or tryptophan, this likely comes from a read error. V usage is TRBV19 and J usage is TRBJ2-1; 10 bases are shared with TRBD2. The ends lost 8 bases at V and 9 bases at J; junction bases unmatched: 13. CDR1 LNHDA and CDR2 SQIVND come from the germline V gene (reference sequence). This CDR3 contains 15 residues. CDR3 protein: CASSALAGAPGEQFL. Written as DNA, the CDR3 is TGTGCCAGTTCTGCTCTAGCGGGGGCCCCCGGTGAGCAGTTCTTG.

This clonotype was picked up many times. The rearrangement links TRBV5-6 to TRBJ2-1, with D possibly TRBD1 on 5 matching bases. This CDR3 region has 15 residues. Germline V CDR1 and CDR2: SGHDT, YYEEEE. The ends were cut back, 6 bases at V and 2 bases at J, with 15 bases in the middle. CDR3 region: CASNELWGTYNEQFF. The CDR3 DNA follows: TGTGCCAGCAATGAATTATGGGGCACCTACAATGAGCAGTTCTTC. The full variable domain, completed using reference TRBV5-6 and TRBJ2-1, is DAGVTQSPTHLIKTRGQQVTLRCSPKSGHDTVSWYQQALGQGPQFIFQYYEEEERQRGNFPDRFSGHQFPNYSSELNVNALLLGDSALYLCASNELWGTYNEQFFGPGTRLTVL.